This T cell receptor (beta chain) was identified in a study of CD8 T cells in ankylosing spondylitis. The CDR3 runs 15 residues. The germline V gene encodes CDR1 PRHDT and CDR2 FYEKMQ (reference sequence). Trimming took 5 bases from V and 2 from J, leaving 14 bases between them. A few counts support this clonotype. What it recognizes is unknown. Findings of the study overall: A subset of motif variants has previously been described in the synovial fluid and blood of reactive arthritis. Made up of 7 to 9 highly homologous variants, a TCR beta motif appeared characteristic of ankylosing spondylitis blood.

One entry per CDR3 protein results from TCRdb running MiXCR on the 5' RACE reads. Seen here are 130,000 or so distinct CDR3 sequences, about a sixth observed once, and the top ten hold 33%. The rearrangement uses TRBV13 and TRBJ2-3; D not certain. The receptor's source is a male donor with ankylosing spondylitis. The sequencing sample was made of blood, either unsorted or a sorted T cell fraction (not recorded which). This chain's CDR3 is CASSLLRESTDTQYF. In DNA, the CDR3 is TGTGCCAGCAGCCTTCTCAGAGAGTCCACAGATACGCAGTATTTT.